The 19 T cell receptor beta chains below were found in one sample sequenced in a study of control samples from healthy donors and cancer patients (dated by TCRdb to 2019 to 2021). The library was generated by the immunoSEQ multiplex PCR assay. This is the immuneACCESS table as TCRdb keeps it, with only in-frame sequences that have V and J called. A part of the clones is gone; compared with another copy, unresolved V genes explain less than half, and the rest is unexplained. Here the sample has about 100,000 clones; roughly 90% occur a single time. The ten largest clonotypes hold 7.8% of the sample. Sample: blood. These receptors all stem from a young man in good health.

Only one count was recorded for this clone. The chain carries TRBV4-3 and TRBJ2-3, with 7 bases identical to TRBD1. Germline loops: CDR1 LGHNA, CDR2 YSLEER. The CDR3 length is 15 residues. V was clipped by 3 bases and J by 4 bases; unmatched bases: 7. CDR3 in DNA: TGCGCCAGCAGCCAGGCATATACAGGGGCAGATACGCAGTATTTT. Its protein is CASSQAYTGADTQYF.

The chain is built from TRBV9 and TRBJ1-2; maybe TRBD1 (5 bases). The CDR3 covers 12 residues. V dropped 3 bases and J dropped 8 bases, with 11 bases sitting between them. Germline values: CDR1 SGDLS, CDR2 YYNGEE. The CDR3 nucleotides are TGTGCCAGCAGCGCGCAGGGCTGGGGCTACACCTTC. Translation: CASSAQGWGYTF. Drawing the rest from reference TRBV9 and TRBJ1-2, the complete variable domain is DSGVTQTPKHLITATGQRVTLRCSPRSGDLSVYWYQQSLDQGLQFLIQYYNGEERAKGNILERFSAQQFPDLHSELNLSSLELGDSALYFCASSAQGWGYTFGSGTRLTVV.

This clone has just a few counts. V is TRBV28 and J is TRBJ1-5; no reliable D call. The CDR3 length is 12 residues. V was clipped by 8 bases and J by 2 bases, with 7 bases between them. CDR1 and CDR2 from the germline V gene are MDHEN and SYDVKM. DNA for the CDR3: TGTGCCAGCCTCTCGGGCAATCAGCCCCAGCATTTT. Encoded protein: CASLSGNQPQHF. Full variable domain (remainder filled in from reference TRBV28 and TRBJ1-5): DVKVTQSSRYLVKRTGEKVFLECVQDMDHENMFWYRQDPGLGLRLIYFSYDVKMKEKGDIPEGYSVSREKKERFSLILESASTNQTSMYLCASLSGNQPQHFGDGTRLSIL.

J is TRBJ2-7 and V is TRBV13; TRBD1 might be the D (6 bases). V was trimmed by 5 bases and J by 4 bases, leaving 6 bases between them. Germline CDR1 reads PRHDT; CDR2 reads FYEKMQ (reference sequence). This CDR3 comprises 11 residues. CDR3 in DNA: TGTGCCAGCAGCACAGGGTACGAGCAGTACTTC. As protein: CASSTGYEQYF.

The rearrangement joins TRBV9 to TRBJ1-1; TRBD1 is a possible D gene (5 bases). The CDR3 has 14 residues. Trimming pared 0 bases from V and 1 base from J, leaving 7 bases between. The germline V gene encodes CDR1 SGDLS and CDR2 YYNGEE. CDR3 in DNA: TGTGCCAGCAGCGTAGGACAGTGGAACACTGAAGCTTTCTTT. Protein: CASSVGQWNTEAFF.

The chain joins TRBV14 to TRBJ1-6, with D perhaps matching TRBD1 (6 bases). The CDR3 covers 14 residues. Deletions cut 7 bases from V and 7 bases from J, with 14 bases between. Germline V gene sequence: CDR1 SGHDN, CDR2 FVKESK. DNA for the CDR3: TGTGCCAGCAACCAGGCAAGGGGGAATTCACCCCTCCACTTT. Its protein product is CASNQARGNSPLHF.

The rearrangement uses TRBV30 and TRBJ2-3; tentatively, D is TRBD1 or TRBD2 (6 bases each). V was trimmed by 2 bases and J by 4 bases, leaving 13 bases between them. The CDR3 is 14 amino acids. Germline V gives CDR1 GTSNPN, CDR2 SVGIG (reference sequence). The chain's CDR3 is CAWSPGAGADTQYF. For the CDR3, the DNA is TGTGCCTGGAGTCCGGGGGCGGGCGCAGATACGCAGTATTTT. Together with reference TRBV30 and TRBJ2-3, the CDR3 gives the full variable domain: SQTIHQWPATLVQPVGSPLSLECTVEGTSNPNLYWYRQAAGRGLQLLFYSVGIGQISSEVPQNLSASRPQDRQFILSSKKLLLSDSGFYLCAWSPGAGADTQYFGPGTRLTVL.

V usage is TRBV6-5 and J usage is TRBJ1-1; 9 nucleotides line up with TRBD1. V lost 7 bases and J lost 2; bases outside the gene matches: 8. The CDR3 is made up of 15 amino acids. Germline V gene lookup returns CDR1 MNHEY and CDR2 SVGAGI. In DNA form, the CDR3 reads TGTGCCAGCATCTATGGACAGGGGACCAACACTGAAGCTTTCTTT. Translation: CASIYGQGTNTEAFF.

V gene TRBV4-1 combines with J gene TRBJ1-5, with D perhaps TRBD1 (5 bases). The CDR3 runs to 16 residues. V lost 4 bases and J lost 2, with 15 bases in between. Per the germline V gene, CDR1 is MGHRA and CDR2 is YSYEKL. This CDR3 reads CASSPTLDSRNQPQHF. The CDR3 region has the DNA TGCGCCAGCAGCCCAACGCTTGACAGTCGCAATCAGCCCCAGCATTTT.

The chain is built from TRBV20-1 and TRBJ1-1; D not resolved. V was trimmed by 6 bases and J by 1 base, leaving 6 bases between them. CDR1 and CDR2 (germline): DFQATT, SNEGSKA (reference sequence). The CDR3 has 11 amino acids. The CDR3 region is CSAFPNTEAFF. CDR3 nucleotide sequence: TGCAGTGCGTTCCCGAACACTGAAGCTTTCTTT.

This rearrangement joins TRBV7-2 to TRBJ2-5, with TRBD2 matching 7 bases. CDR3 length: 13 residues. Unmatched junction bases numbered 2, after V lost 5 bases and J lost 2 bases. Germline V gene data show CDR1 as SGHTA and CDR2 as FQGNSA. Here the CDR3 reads CASSGGVQETQYF. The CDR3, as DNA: TGTGCCAGCAGCGGGGGGGTACAAGAGACCCAGTACTTC.

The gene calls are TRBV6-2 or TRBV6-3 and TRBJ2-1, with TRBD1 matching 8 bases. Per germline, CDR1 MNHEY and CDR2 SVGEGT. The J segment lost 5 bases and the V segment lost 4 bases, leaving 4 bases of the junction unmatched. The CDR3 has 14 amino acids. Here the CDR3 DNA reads TGTGCCAGCAGTTGGGACAGGCTCAACAATGAGCAGTTCTTC. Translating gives CASSWDRLNNEQFF.

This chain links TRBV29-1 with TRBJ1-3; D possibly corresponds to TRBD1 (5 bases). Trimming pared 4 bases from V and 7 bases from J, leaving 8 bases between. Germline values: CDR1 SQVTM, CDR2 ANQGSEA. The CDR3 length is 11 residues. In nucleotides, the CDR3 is TGCAGCGTTGGGGGGACCAACACCATATATTTT. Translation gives CSVGGTNTIYF.

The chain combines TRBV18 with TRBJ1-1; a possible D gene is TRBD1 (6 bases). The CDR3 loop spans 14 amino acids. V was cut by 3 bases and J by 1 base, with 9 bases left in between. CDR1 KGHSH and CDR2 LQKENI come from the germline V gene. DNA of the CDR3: TGTGCCAGCTCACCGGGACAATCGAACACTGAAGCTTTCTTT. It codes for CASSPGQSNTEAFF.

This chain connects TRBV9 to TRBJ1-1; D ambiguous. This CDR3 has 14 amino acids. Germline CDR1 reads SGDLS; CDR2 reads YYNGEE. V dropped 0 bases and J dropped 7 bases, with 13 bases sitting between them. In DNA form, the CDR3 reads TGTGCCAGCAGCGTAGCTACCTCGGGCAGTGAAGCTTTCTTT. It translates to CASSVATSGSEAFF.

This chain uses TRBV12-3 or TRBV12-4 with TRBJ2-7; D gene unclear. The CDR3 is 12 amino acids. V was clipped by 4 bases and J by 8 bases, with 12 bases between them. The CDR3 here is CASSSGYGKQYV. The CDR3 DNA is TGTGCCAGCAGTTCTGGGTACGGCAAGCAGTACGTC.

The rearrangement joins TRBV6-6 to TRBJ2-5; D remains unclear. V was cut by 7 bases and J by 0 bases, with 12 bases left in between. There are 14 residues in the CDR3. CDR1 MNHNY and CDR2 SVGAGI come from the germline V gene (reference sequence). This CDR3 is CASNPPGDQETQYF. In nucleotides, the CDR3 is TGTGCCAGCAACCCCCCGGGCGACCAAGAGACCCAGTACTTC.

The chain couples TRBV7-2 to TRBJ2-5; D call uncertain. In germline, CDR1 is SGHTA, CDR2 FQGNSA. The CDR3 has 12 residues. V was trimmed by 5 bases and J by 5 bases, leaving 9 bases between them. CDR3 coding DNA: TGTGCCAGCAGCCGATCTGGGGAGACCCAGTACTTC. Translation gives CASSRSGETQYF.

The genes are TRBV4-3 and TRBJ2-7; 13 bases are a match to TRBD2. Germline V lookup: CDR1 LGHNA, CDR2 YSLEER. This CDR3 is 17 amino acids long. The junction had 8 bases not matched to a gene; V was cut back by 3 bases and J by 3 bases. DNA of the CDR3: TGCGCCAGCAGCCACCTCCCCGGACTAGCGGGAGTCTACGAGCAGTACTTC. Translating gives CASSHLPGLAGVYEQYF.